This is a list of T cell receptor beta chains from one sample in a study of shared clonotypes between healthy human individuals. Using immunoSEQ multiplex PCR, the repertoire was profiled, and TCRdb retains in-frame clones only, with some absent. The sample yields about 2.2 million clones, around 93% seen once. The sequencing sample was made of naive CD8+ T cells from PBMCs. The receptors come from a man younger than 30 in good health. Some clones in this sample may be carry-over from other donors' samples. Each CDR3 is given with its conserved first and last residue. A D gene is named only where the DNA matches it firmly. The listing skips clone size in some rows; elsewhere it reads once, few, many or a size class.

CDR3: CAWSFPITDNEQFF
DNA: TGTGCCTGGAGTTTCCCTATCACCGACAATGAGCAGTTCTTC
size: NA
V: TRBV30
D: NA
J: TRBJ2-1

CDR3: CASSYEPTPGELFF
DNA: TGTGCCAGCAGTTACGAGCCTACGCCCGGGGAGCTGTTTTTT
size: NA
V: TRBV6-5
D: NA
J: TRBJ2-2

CDR3: CAWSVLPPGGEKLFF
DNA: TGTGCCTGGAGTGTCCTGCCCCCGGGGGGTGAAAAACTGTTTTTT
size: NA
V: TRBV30
D: NA
J: TRBJ1-4

CDR3: CSVDGVWRTSGANEQFF
DNA: TGCAGCGTTGATGGCGTCTGGCGGACTAGCGGCGCAAATGAGCAGTTCTTC
size: NA
V: TRBV29-1
D: TRBD2
J: TRBJ2-1

CDR3: CASSITGGATYGYTF
DNA: TGTGCCAGCAGTATCACAGGGGGCGCAACGTATGGCTACACCTTC
size: NA
V: TRBV27
D: TRBD1
J: TRBJ1-2

CDR3: CASSRGGLEGTDTQYF
DNA: TGTGCCAGCAGCAGGGGGGGACTAGAGGGCACAGATACGCAGTATTTT
size: NA
V: TRBV13
D: TRBD2
J: TRBJ2-3

CDR3: CASSLLAVNQPQHF
DNA: TGTGCCAGCAGCTTATTGGCGGTGAATCAGCCCCAGCATTTT
size: NA
V: TRBV7-6
D: NA
J: TRBJ1-5

CDR3: CASSPRETYEQYF
DNA: TGTGCCAGCAGCCCCCGGGAGACCTACGAGCAGTACTTC
size: NA
V: TRBV7-6
D: NA
J: TRBJ2-7

CDR3: CASSYSRVATDTQYF
DNA: TGTGCCAGCAGTTACTCCCGGGTGGCCACAGATACGCAGTATTTT
size: NA
V: TRBV6-5
D: NA
J: TRBJ2-3

CDR3: CASSFELTEQYF
DNA: TGTGCCAGCAGCTTTGAGTTGACCGAGCAGTACTTC
size: NA
V: TRBV7-9
D: NA
J: TRBJ2-7

CDR3: CASSLKREGGTDTQYF
DNA: TGTGCCAGCAGTCTGAAGCGGGAGGGCGGCACAGATACGCAGTATTTT
size: NA
V: TRBV27
D: TRBD2
J: TRBJ2-3

CDR3: CATTPTGSNYGYTF
DNA: TGTGCCACCACACCGACAGGTTCTAACTATGGCTACACCTTC
size: once
V: TRBV27
D: NA
J: TRBJ1-2

CDR3: CASSQGEGGRNTDTQYF
DNA: TGCGCCAGCAGCCAAGGGGAGGGCGGTAGAAACACAGATACGCAGTATTTT
size: NA
V: TRBV4-3
D: TRBD2
J: TRBJ2-3

CDR3: CASSLTGTSGYEQYF
DNA: TGTGCCAGCAGCTTAACTGGGACTAGCGGTTACGAGCAGTACTTC
size: NA
V: TRBV7-3
D: TRBD2
J: TRBJ2-7

CDR3: CASSEGTSGPNEQFF
DNA: TGTGCCAGCAGCGAGGGGACTAGCGGGCCGAATGAGCAGTTCTTC
size: NA
V: TRBV9
D: TRBD2
J: TRBJ2-1

CDR3: CASSQDLWRESYNEQFF
DNA: TGCGCCAGCAGCCAAGACCTGTGGCGGGAGAGCTACAATGAGCAGTTCTTC
size: NA
V: TRBV4-3
D: TRBD2
J: TRBJ2-1

CDR3: CATSRDGTALGEYF
DNA: TGTGCCACCAGCAGAGATGGGACAGCCCTGGGGGAGTACTTC
size: once
V: TRBV15
D: TRBD1
J: TRBJ2-7

CDR3: CATAEGSGRAETQYF
DNA: TGTGCCACCGCGGAGGGTAGCGGGAGGGCGGAGACCCAGTACTTC
size: NA
V: TRBV9
D: TRBD2
J: TRBJ2-5

CDR3: CASSSGQGATHEQYF
DNA: TGTGCCAGCAGCTCCGGACAGGGGGCTACCCACGAGCAGTACTTC
size: NA
V: TRBV7-2
D: TRBD1
J: TRBJ2-7

CDR3: CASSTRGTGSEKLFF
DNA: TGTGCCAGCAGTACTCGGGGGACAGGTAGCGAAAAACTGTTTTTT
size: NA
V: TRBV28
D: TRBD1
J: TRBJ1-4

CDR3: CASSDWTRQETQYF
DNA: TGTGCCAGCAGTGACTGGACTCGACAAGAGACCCAGTACTTC
size: NA
V: TRBV27
D: NA
J: TRBJ2-5

CDR3: CASSVEGQGFSGNTIYF
DNA: TGTGCCAGCAGCGTAGAAGGGCAGGGATTCTCTGGAAACACCATATATTTT
size: NA
V: TRBV9
D: NA
J: TRBJ1-3

CDR3: CASSSGQQETQYF
DNA: TGTGCCAGCAGCTCGGGACAGCAAGAGACCCAGTACTTC
size: NA
V: TRBV7-9
D: TRBD1
J: TRBJ2-5

CDR3: CAWSVPELSAGYEQYF
DNA: TGTGCCTGGAGTGTACCCGAATTGAGTGCGGGTTACGAGCAGTACTTC
size: NA
V: TRBV30
D: NA
J: TRBJ2-7

CDR3: CASSETMGTQYF
DNA: TGCGCCAGCAGTGAGACCATGGGTACGCAGTATTTT
size: NA
V: TRBV10-2
D: NA
J: TRBJ2-3